The 11 T cell receptor beta chains given below trace back to one sample, sequenced in a study of T cell responses to AZD1222 COVID-19 vaccine. Data came from immunoSEQ multiplex PCR; TCRdb stores just in-frame clones and leaves some out. The sample has about 92,000 clones, approximately 91% seen once; the top ten hold about a fifth. The sequenced sample was peripheral blood, obtained on day 0 of AZD1222 vaccination. The receptors originated from an adult in good health.

This clone has only one observation. This chain joins TRBV3-1 (or the pseudogene TRBV3-2) and TRBJ1-3, with D possibly being TRBD1 (5 bases). The CDR3 is 15 amino acids. Germline V gene sequence: CDR1 LGHDT, CDR2 YNNKEL (reference sequence). Between the trimmed V and J ends, which lost 4 bases and 4 bases, there was a span of 14 bases. CDR3 loop: CASSLGDFGGNTIYF. The CDR3 bases are TGTGCCAGCAGCCTTGGGGACTTTGGGGGAAACACCATATATTTT.

V gene TRBV18 combines with J gene TRBJ1-1; weak D call: TRBD1 (5 bases). CDR3 length equals 13 residues. Germline V gene sequence: CDR1 KGHSH, CDR2 LQKENI. Trimming stripped 3 bases from V and 3 bases from J, with 8 bases between. CDR3 residues: CASSPQGDTEAFF. The CDR3 DNA reads as TGTGCCAGCTCACCGCAGGGAGACACTGAAGCTTTCTTT.

This clone was detected a few times. This chain uses TRBV6-5 with TRBJ1-6; 11 bases match TRBD1. With V trimmed by 2 bases and J by 6 bases, 3 bases remained unmatched. The CDR3 extends over 16 amino acids. CDR1 MNHEY and CDR2 SVGAGI come from the germline V gene. The CDR3 region is CASSYHGQGANSPLHF. CDR3 coding DNA: TGTGCCAGCAGTTACCACGGACAGGGGGCTAATTCACCCCTCCACTTT.

The J gene is TRBJ2-1, the V gene TRBV7-2; 10 bases align to TRBD2. The CDR3 runs to 17 residues. V lost 4 bases and J lost 4; bases outside the gene matches: 10. Germline V lookup: CDR1 SGHTA, CDR2 FQGNSA. CDR3 DNA sequence: TGTGCCAGCAGCTCGGTCTCCGGGACTAGCGCTTACAATGAGCAGTTCTTC. Amino acid sequence: CASSSVSGTSAYNEQFF.

This clone was detected once. The rearrangement links TRBV5-6 to TRBJ1-2; D is possibly TRBD1 (6 bases). Trimming took off 1 base at V and 4 bases at J, with 8 bases between the two ends. CDR3 length: 13 residues. Germline CDR1 is SGHDT and CDR2 is YYEEEE. CDR3 sequence (DNA): TGTGCCAGCAGCTTGACAGGGTTCTATGGCTACACCTTC. Translating it yields CASSLTGFYGYTF.

The chain has TRBV10-3 and TRBJ1-1; no reliable D call. The CDR3 spans 13 residues. The germline CDR1 and CDR2 sequences are ENHRY and SYGVKD. Trimming pared 5 bases from V and 1 base from J, leaving 8 bases between. The CDR3, as DNA: TGTGCCATCAGTACCCATGAGAACACTGAAGCTTTCTTT. It codes for CAISTHENTEAFF.

The J gene is TRBJ2-7, the V gene TRBV7-9, with TRBD1 identical over 10 bases. The germline gives CDR1 SEHNR, CDR2 FQNEAQ (reference sequence). The V and J ends lost 5 bases and 3 bases, in that order; junction bases with no gene match: 7. The CDR3 spans 15 residues. DNA for the CDR3: TGTGCCAGCAGCGAGCTGACAGGGGGCAACTACGAGCAGTACTTC. Translation: CASSELTGGNYEQYF.

The chain employs TRBV19 and TRBJ1-2; D unclear. V was cut by 2 bases and J by 0 bases, with 7 bases left in between. In germline, CDR1 is LNHDA, CDR2 SQIVND (reference sequence). The CDR3 totals 14 residues. The CDR3 DNA reads TGTGCCAGTAGTATACACAGTGCTAACTATGGCTACACCTTC. It encodes CASSIHSANYGYTF.

This clone was counted once. The CDR3 nucleotides read TGTGCCAGCAGTTTCTACAGGGGGCGGACTAATGAAAAACTGTTTTTT. This gives the protein CASSFYRGRTNEKLFF. This chain connects TRBV28 to TRBJ1-4; 9 bases are a match to TRBD1. There are 16 residues in the CDR3. V gave up 3 bases and J gave up 2 bases; unmatched junction bases: 4. Germline CDR1 MDHEN, CDR2 SYDVKM.

This chain connects TRBV20-1 to TRBJ2-6; D is uncertain. Germline loops: CDR1 DFQATT, CDR2 SNEGSKA (reference sequence). The CDR3 spans 11 residues. Trimming stripped 4 bases from V and 2 bases from J, with 0 bases between. CDR3 protein: CSATGANVLTF. The CDR3 DNA sequence: TGCAGTGCTACTGGGGCCAACGTCCTGACTTTC.

The V gene is TRBV19, the J gene TRBJ2-7, with 10 bases identical to TRBD1. The CDR3 runs 14 residues. The V gene's germline CDR1 is LNHDA and CDR2 SQIVND (reference sequence). With 8 bases clipped from V and 7 bases from J, the junction kept 11 bases outside the gene matches. CDR3 sequence (DNA): TGTGCCAGTCGGAGGACAGGGGGATACGCTGAGCAGTACTTC. Translating gives CASRRTGGYAEQYF.